Following are 16 T cell receptor beta chains from one sample sequenced in a study of blood T cell repertoires in COVID-19. Method: immunoSEQ multiplex PCR; TCRdb's copy keeps in-frame clones and lacks some. The sample yields almost 200,000 clones, approximately 88% seen once. The material sequenced was PBMCs or T cells enriched from blood (not recorded which). The source is a woman under 30 who had recovered from COVID-19.

The chain employs TRBV6-5 and TRBJ1-2; 9 bases agree with TRBD1. Trimming removed 6 bases from V and 6 bases from J; junction bases left unmatched: 8. The CDR3 has 14 amino acids. Germline values: CDR1 MNHEY, CDR2 SVGAGI. CDR3 in amino acids: CASSWTGEFDGYTF. For the CDR3, the DNA is TGTGCCAGCAGCTGGACAGGGGAATTTGATGGCTACACCTTC.

The rearrangement links TRBV19 to TRBJ1-2; 12 nucleotides line up with TRBD1. This CDR3 is built from 14 residues. The J segment lost 7 bases and the V segment lost 3 bases, leaving 3 bases of the junction unmatched. The germline V gene encodes CDR1 LNHDA and CDR2 SQIVND (reference sequence). The CDR3, as DNA: TGTGCCAGTAGTATGGGACAGGGGGCTGGTGGCTACACCTTC. Translation: CASSMGQGAGGYTF.

The chain recombines TRBV3-1 (or the pseudogene TRBV3-2) with TRBJ2-1, with 12 nucleotides matching TRBD1. The germline gives CDR1 LGHDT, CDR2 YNNKEL (reference sequence). V gave up 2 bases and J gave up 9 bases; unmatched junction bases: 8. The CDR3 runs 16 residues. The CDR3 sequence is CASSQPGQGAWGEQFF. The CDR3 bases are TGTGCCAGCAGCCAACCGGGACAGGGGGCCTGGGGTGAGCAGTTCTTC.

V gene TRBV29-1 combines with J gene TRBJ2-7; 8 positions agree with TRBD1. CDR1 is SQVTM and CDR2 is ANQGSEA in the germline V gene. V shed 7 bases and J 3 bases; nucleotides not matched to a gene: 2. The CDR3 loop spans 11 amino acids. The CDR3, as DNA: TGCAGCGCCGGGACAGGCTACGAGCAGTACTTC. This codes for CSAGTGYEQYF.

The genes are TRBV28 and TRBJ1-4; 9 bases agree with TRBD1. Trimming took 4 bases from V and 5 from J; bases not matched to a gene: 5. Germline V gives CDR1 MDHEN, CDR2 SYDVKM. The CDR3 is 15 amino acids. CDR3: CASSSSGTGNEKLFF. The CDR3 DNA follows: TGTGCCAGCAGTTCCTCCGGGACAGGGAATGAAAAACTGTTTTTT. The full variable domain, completed using reference TRBV28 and TRBJ1-4, is DVKVTQSSRYLVKRTGEKVFLECVQDMDHENMFWYRQDPGLGLRLIYFSYDVKMKEKGDIPEGYSVSREKKERFSLILESASTNQTSMYLCASSSSGTGNEKLFFGSGTQLSVL.

The genes are TRBV18 and TRBJ1-1; 7 nucleotides align to TRBD1. The V segment lost 1 base and the J segment 4 bases; nucleotides outside the gene matches: 9. Per germline, CDR1 KGHSH and CDR2 LQKENI. The CDR3 is made up of 16 amino acids. The DNA for the CDR3 is TGTGCCAGCTCACCACTCGCCGGACAGGCAGCCACTGAAGCTTTCTTT. Amino acids: CASSPLAGQAATEAFF.

This clone was counted ten times or more. V is TRBV27 and J is TRBJ1-3, with D maybe TRBD1 (6 bases). Germline loops: CDR1 MNHEY, CDR2 SMNVEV (reference sequence). The CDR3 consists of 15 residues. V dropped 5 bases and J dropped 4 bases, with 15 bases sitting between them. This CDR3 is CASSGGTGTGNTIYF. CDR3 bases: TGTGCCAGCAGTGGAGGAACAGGGACCGGAAACACCATATATTTT.

The CDR3 DNA sequence: TGTGCCAGCAGCCCCCGCCGGGGCACAGATACGCAGTATTTT. Translating it yields CASSPRRGTDTQYF. The chain couples TRBV4-2 to TRBJ2-3, with no clear D. The ends were cut back, 4 bases at V and 1 base at J, with 9 bases in the middle. The CDR3 spans 14 residues. Germline V gives CDR1 LGHNA, CDR2 YNFKEQ.

The chain carries TRBV9 and TRBJ1-5; 9 positions match TRBD1. The CDR3 is made up of 14 amino acids. V gave up 4 bases and J gave up 4 bases; unmatched junction bases: 3. From germline, CDR1 is SGDLS and CDR2 YYNGEE. In DNA form, the CDR3 reads TGTGCCAGCAGCCCGACAGGGGGTAATCAGCCCCAGCATTTT. Its protein is CASSPTGGNQPQHF.

This chain joins TRBV19 and TRBJ2-7, with D perhaps TRBD2 (7 bases). This CDR3 contains 14 residues. V was clipped by 5 bases and J by 3 bases, with 14 bases between them. Per the germline V gene, CDR1 is LNHDA and CDR2 is SQIVND (reference sequence). The CDR3 reads CASSEPGEGYEQYF. The CDR3 nucleotides read TGTGCCAGTAGTGAACCAGGGGAGGGCTACGAGCAGTACTTC.

The V call is TRBV13, the J call TRBJ1-2; D gene unclear. CDR3 length equals 15 residues. With 10 bases removed from V and 2 bases from J, the gap between germline ends came to 20 bases. Germline lookup yields CDR1 PRHDT and CDR2 FYEKMQ (reference sequence). CDR3 sequence reads: CATGLLFRGNYGYTF. The CDR3 DNA reads as TGTGCCACTGGACTCCTCTTCCGGGGAAACTATGGCTACACCTTC.

This chain uses TRBV7-2 with TRBJ2-3, with TRBD2 identical over 8 bases. The V gene end was trimmed by 0 bases and the J gene end by 0 bases; junction bases not matched to a gene: 2. The germline gives CDR1 SGHTA, CDR2 FQGNSA. CDR3 length: 16 amino acids. CDR3 sequence: CASSLAPSGSTDTQYF. The CDR3 DNA follows: TGTGCCAGCAGCTTAGCTCCTAGCGGGAGCACAGATACGCAGTATTTT.

The chain joins TRBV10-3 to TRBJ1-3; the match to TRBD1 covers 7 bases. The junction had 9 bases not matched to a gene; V was cut back by 0 bases and J by 4 bases. Germline V gives CDR1 ENHRY, CDR2 SYGVKD. The CDR3 loop spans 17 amino acids. CDR3 bases: TGTGCCATCAGTGAGTCCCCTCTCGACAGGGCCGGAAACACCATATATTTT. This sequence encodes CAISESPLDRAGNTIYF.

This chain uses TRBV7-9 with TRBJ2-7, with D possibly matching TRBD2 (6 bases). Trimming shortened V by 5 bases and J by 6 bases, and 14 bases separated the two germline ends. CDR3 length equals 13 residues. CDR1 and CDR2 from the germline V gene are SEHNR and FQNEAQ (reference sequence). The CDR3 DNA follows: TGTGCCAGCAGCCCGAGGTGGGGGGTCGAGCAGTACTTC. It encodes CASSPRWGVEQYF.

V gene TRBV14 combines with J gene TRBJ2-3; 13 nucleotides align to TRBD2. The CDR3 contains 17 residues. The V and J ends lost 4 bases and 5 bases, in that order; junction bases with no gene match: 9. Germline V gene sequence: CDR1 SGHDN, CDR2 FVKESK. The CDR3 nucleotides are TGTGCCAGCAGCCCCGAACTAGCGGGGGGGCATAGAGATACGCAGTATTTT. Its translation is CASSPELAGGHRDTQYF.

The chain has TRBV7-6 and TRBJ2-2; 9 nucleotides line up with TRBD2. CDR1 is SGHVS and CDR2 is FNYEAQ in the germline V gene. This CDR3 comprises 17 residues. After removal of 0 bases from V and 1 base from J, the junction contained 3 bases not matched to a gene. The CDR3 bases are TGTGCCAGCAGCTTAGCGAGCGGGGGGCAGAACACCGGGGAGCTGTTTTTT. Translating it yields CASSLASGGQNTGELFF.